A selection of T cell receptor beta chains follows, all from one sample in a study of T cell changes during pregnancy in multiple sclerosis. Clones were read by immunoSEQ multiplex PCR, and TCRdb kept only the in-frame ones, dropping some. The table shows some 49,000 clones, with roughly nine tenths occurring only once. The sample here was CD4+ T cells from peripheral blood mononuclear cells, taken in the second trimester of pregnancy. The source is a female donor in good health, enrolled as a control in a pregnancy study. CDR3s include the opening cysteine and the closing phenylalanine or tryptophan. The order of the fields is CDR3 protein, CDR3 DNA, clone size, V gene, D gene, J gene. The D gene is left open where the match is weak. Size is stated for part of the rows, as once, few or many counts, or as a class when the clone is expanded.

CDR3aa: CASSLDRGSSYEQYF
CDR3nt: TGTGCCAGCAGCTTAGATAGGGGGAGCTCCTACGAGCAGTACTTC
abundance: -
v_gene: TRBV11-3
d_gene: -
j_gene: TRBJ2-7

CDR3aa: CASSIPAGKNTEAFF
CDR3nt: TGTGCCAGTAGTATCCCCGCAGGGAAAAACACTGAAGCTTTCTTT
abundance: -
v_gene: TRBV19
d_gene: -
j_gene: TRBJ1-1

CDR3aa: CASSLPSGTTLSYEQYF
CDR3nt: TGTGCCAGCAGCTTGCCTTCCGGGACAACTTTGAGCTACGAGCAGTACTTC
abundance: -
v_gene: TRBV5-6
d_gene: -
j_gene: TRBJ2-7

CDR3aa: CASKGVSGWTDTQYF
CDR3nt: TGTGCCAGTAAGGGGGTCTCGGGGTGGACAGATACGCAGTATTTT
abundance: -
v_gene: TRBV19
d_gene: -
j_gene: TRBJ2-3

CDR3aa: CASSLGRGGTDTQYF
CDR3nt: TGTGCCAGCAGCTTAGGAAGGGGCGGCACAGATACGCAGTATTTT
abundance: -
v_gene: TRBV7-7
d_gene: -
j_gene: TRBJ2-3

CDR3aa: CASSTGTSGSQETQYF
CDR3nt: TGTGCCAGCAGCACCGGGACTAGCGGGTCCCAAGAGACCCAGTACTTC
abundance: -
v_gene: TRBV7-2
d_gene: TRBD2
j_gene: TRBJ2-5

CDR3aa: CATSRDWGDTYNEQFF
CDR3nt: TGTGCCACCAGCAGAGATTGGGGGGATACCTACAATGAGCAGTTCTTC
abundance: -
v_gene: TRBV15
d_gene: -
j_gene: TRBJ2-1

CDR3aa: CASSLSWLPEDEQFF
CDR3nt: TGTGCCAGCAGTTTATCTTGGCTGCCGGAGGATGAGCAGTTCTTC
abundance: -
v_gene: TRBV27
d_gene: -
j_gene: TRBJ2-1

CDR3aa: CASSVQDRGYEQYF
CDR3nt: TGTGCCAGCAGCGTCCAGGACAGGGGCTACGAGCAGTACTTC
abundance: -
v_gene: TRBV9
d_gene: TRBD1
j_gene: TRBJ2-7

CDR3aa: CASSFGVNRCTF
CDR3nt: TGTGCCAGCAGTTTTGGTGTCAACCGGTGCACCTTC
abundance: -
v_gene: TRBV27
d_gene: -
j_gene: TRBJ1-2

CDR3aa: CASSLDRGAVETQYF
CDR3nt: TGTGCCAGCAGCTTAGACAGGGGGGCAGTGGAGACCCAGTACTTC
abundance: -
v_gene: TRBV7-2
d_gene: TRBD1
j_gene: TRBJ2-5

CDR3aa: CASSPGTGDYGYTF
CDR3nt: TGTGCCAGCTCACCCGGGACAGGGGACTATGGCTACACCTTC
abundance: -
v_gene: TRBV18
d_gene: TRBD1
j_gene: TRBJ1-2

CDR3aa: CASTTEGATGELFF
CDR3nt: TGCGCCAGCACGACCGAGGGGGCTACCGGGGAGCTGTTTTTT
abundance: -
v_gene: TRBV5-1
d_gene: TRBD1
j_gene: TRBJ2-2

CDR3aa: CASSQSAGATNEKLFF
CDR3nt: TGTGCCAGCAGCCAGTCGGCCGGGGCAACTAATGAAAAACTGTTTTTT
abundance: -
v_gene: TRBV14
d_gene: -
j_gene: TRBJ1-4

CDR3aa: CATSRGQQETQYF
CDR3nt: TGTGCCACCAGCAGAGGACAGCAAGAGACCCAGTACTTC
abundance: -
v_gene: TRBV15
d_gene: -
j_gene: TRBJ2-5

CDR3aa: CASSLGTGGNEQYF
CDR3nt: TGTGCCAGCAGTCTCGGGACAGGGGGCAACGAGCAGTACTTC
abundance: -
v_gene: TRBV6-5
d_gene: TRBD1
j_gene: TRBJ2-7

CDR3aa: CASGLVFNRGQGAGQPQHF
CDR3nt: TGTGCTAGTGGTTTGGTATTCAACAGGGGACAGGGGGCTGGTCAGCCCCAGCATTTT
abundance: -
v_gene: TRBV12-5
d_gene: TRBD1
j_gene: TRBJ1-5

CDR3aa: CASRPLRGNPYEQYF
CDR3nt: TGTGCCAGCAGACCCCTGAGGGGGAATCCCTACGAGCAGTACTTC
abundance: -
v_gene: TRBV5-5
d_gene: -
j_gene: TRBJ2-7

CDR3aa: CASSDGRGDRGLEKLFF
CDR3nt: TGTGCCAGCAGTGATGGTCGCGGGGACAGGGGGCTGGAAAAACTGTTTTTT
abundance: -
v_gene: TRBV2
d_gene: TRBD1
j_gene: TRBJ1-4

CDR3aa: CASSQAQVGQGGYTF
CDR3nt: TGCGCCAGCAGCCAAGCCCAGGTGGGACAAGGTGGCTACACCTTC
abundance: -
v_gene: TRBV4-3
d_gene: -
j_gene: TRBJ1-2

CDR3aa: CASSLGGGTTEQYF
CDR3nt: TGTGCCAGCAGCTTAGGGGGGGGTACGACCGAGCAGTACTTC
abundance: -
v_gene: TRBV7-9
d_gene: TRBD2
j_gene: TRBJ2-7

CDR3aa: CASSPRRDSFYEQYF
CDR3nt: TGTGCCAGCAGCCCCCGGAGGGACAGCTTTTACGAGCAGTACTTC
abundance: -
v_gene: TRBV6-6
d_gene: -
j_gene: TRBJ2-7

CDR3aa: CASSQEAGATGYTF
CDR3nt: TGTGCCAGCAGCCAGGAGGCAGGGGCGACCGGCTACACCTTC
abundance: -
v_gene: TRBV5-4
d_gene: -
j_gene: TRBJ1-2

CDR3aa: CASSLAQAVRSPLHF
CDR3nt: TGTGCCAGCAGCTTAGCACAGGCAGTACGCTCACCCCTCCACTTT
abundance: -
v_gene: TRBV7-2
d_gene: -
j_gene: TRBJ1-6

CDR3aa: CASSPPDREGEQYF
CDR3nt: TGTGCCAGCAGCCCGCCGGACAGGGAAGGCGAGCAGTACTTC
abundance: -
v_gene: TRBV7-6
d_gene: TRBD1
j_gene: TRBJ2-7

CDR3aa: CASSMGQPEAEQYF
CDR3nt: TGTGCCAGCAGCATGGGACAGCCCGAGGCGGAGCAGTACTTC
abundance: -
v_gene: TRBV11-3
d_gene: TRBD1
j_gene: TRBJ2-7

CDR3aa: CASSLDQQGGYEQYF
CDR3nt: TGCGCCAGCAGCTTGGATCAGCAGGGGGGCTACGAGCAGTACTTC
abundance: -
v_gene: TRBV5-1
d_gene: -
j_gene: TRBJ2-7

CDR3aa: CASSDKGARGTGELFF
CDR3nt: TGTGCCAGCAGTGACAAGGGGGCTCGTGGCACCGGGGAGCTGTTTTTT
abundance: -
v_gene: TRBV6-4
d_gene: TRBD1
j_gene: TRBJ2-2

CDR3aa: CASSSDTSGDTDTQYF
CDR3nt: TGTGCCAGCAGCTCGGACACTAGCGGGGATACAGATACGCAGTATTTT
abundance: -
v_gene: TRBV7-8
d_gene: TRBD2
j_gene: TRBJ2-3

CDR3aa: CASSQGGRREDPNYGYTF
CDR3nt: TGCGCCAGCAGCCAAGGGGGGCGACGGGAGGACCCAAACTATGGCTACACCTTC
abundance: -
v_gene: TRBV4-1
d_gene: -
j_gene: TRBJ1-2

CDR3aa: CASSLGQGNGQYF
CDR3nt: TGTGCCAGCAGCTTAGGGCAGGGGAACGGGCAGTACTTC
abundance: -
v_gene: TRBV11-2
d_gene: -
j_gene: TRBJ2-7

CDR3aa: CASSYLIGARTDTQYF
CDR3nt: TGTGCCAGCAGCTATCTCATAGGGGCCCGCACAGATACGCAGTATTTT
abundance: -
v_gene: TRBV9
d_gene: -
j_gene: TRBJ2-3

CDR3aa: CASSLPSSEAFF
CDR3nt: TGTGCCAGCAGCTTGCCTAGCTCTGAAGCTTTCTTT
abundance: -
v_gene: TRBV7-9
d_gene: -
j_gene: TRBJ1-1

CDR3aa: CASSYSGRGSSYTF
CDR3nt: TGTGCCAGCAGTTACTCTGGGCGGGGGAGCAGCTACACCTTC
abundance: -
v_gene: TRBV6-5
d_gene: -
j_gene: TRBJ1-2

CDR3aa: CASSSTNSPLHF
CDR3nt: TGTGCCAGCAGCTCTACCAATTCACCCCTCCACTTT
abundance: once
v_gene: TRBV7-2
d_gene: -
j_gene: TRBJ1-6

CDR3aa: CASSVGQGGRSTGELFF
CDR3nt: TGTGCCAGCAGCGTAGGGCAGGGTGGCCGATCAACCGGGGAGCTGTTTTTT
abundance: -
v_gene: TRBV9
d_gene: -
j_gene: TRBJ2-2

CDR3aa: CASSPDRGAGKLFF
CDR3nt: TGTGCCAGTAGCCCGGACAGGGGGGCCGGAAAACTGTTTTTT
abundance: -
v_gene: TRBV19
d_gene: TRBD1
j_gene: TRBJ1-4

CDR3aa: CSVEEGAGNEQFF
CDR3nt: TGCAGCGTTGAAGAGGGGGCTGGCAATGAGCAGTTCTTC
abundance: -
v_gene: TRBV29-1
d_gene: -
j_gene: TRBJ2-1

CDR3aa: CASSSGGRTDTQYF
CDR3nt: TGCGCCAGCAGCTCGGGGGGACGCACAGATACGCAGTATTTT
abundance: -
v_gene: TRBV5-1
d_gene: TRBD2
j_gene: TRBJ2-3

CDR3aa: CASRPGQLLNTEAFF
CDR3nt: TGTGCCAGCAGGCCGGGACAGCTGTTGAACACTGAAGCTTTCTTT
abundance: -
v_gene: TRBV2
d_gene: TRBD1
j_gene: TRBJ1-1

CDR3aa: CASSRGGNQPQHF
CDR3nt: TGTGCCAGTAGCCGGGGGGGGAATCAGCCCCAGCATTTT
abundance: once
v_gene: TRBV19
d_gene: -
j_gene: TRBJ1-5

CDR3aa: CAWKTGGNQPQHF
CDR3nt: TGTGCCTGGAAGACAGGGGGCAATCAGCCCCAGCATTTT
abundance: once
v_gene: TRBV30
d_gene: TRBD1
j_gene: TRBJ1-5

CDR3aa: CASSKDRGNYGYTF
CDR3nt: TGTGCCAGTAGTAAAGACAGGGGCAACTATGGCTACACCTTC
abundance: once
v_gene: TRBV19
d_gene: TRBD1
j_gene: TRBJ1-2

CDR3aa: CASSEQQETQYF
CDR3nt: TGTGCCAGCAGTGAACAGCAAGAGACCCAGTACTTC
abundance: -
v_gene: TRBV6-1
d_gene: -
j_gene: TRBJ2-5

CDR3aa: CASSHETGGWAEAFF
CDR3nt: TGCGCCAGCAGCCATGAAACAGGGGGCTGGGCTGAAGCTTTCTTT
abundance: -
v_gene: TRBV4-3
d_gene: TRBD1
j_gene: TRBJ1-1

CDR3aa: CASSQDSALRGGFAAFF
CDR3nt: TGCGCCAGCAGCCAAGATAGTGCTTTAAGGGGGGGATTCGCGGCTTTCTTT
abundance: -
v_gene: TRBV4-3
d_gene: -
j_gene: TRBJ1-1

CDR3aa: CASSLDSLNTGELFF
CDR3nt: TGTGCCAGCAGCCTGGACAGCCTGAACACCGGGGAGCTGTTTTTT
abundance: once
v_gene: TRBV7-9
d_gene: -
j_gene: TRBJ2-2

CDR3aa: CASSHEAGLYGYTF
CDR3nt: TGTGCCAGCAGCCACGAGGCGGGTTTGTATGGCTACACCTTC
abundance: -
v_gene: TRBV7-9
d_gene: -
j_gene: TRBJ1-2

CDR3aa: CASSRDRVEQYF
CDR3nt: TGTGCCAGCTCCAGGGACAGGGTCGAGCAGTACTTC
abundance: -
v_gene: TRBV18
d_gene: TRBD1
j_gene: TRBJ2-7

CDR3aa: CASSWLRDSTEAFF
CDR3nt: TGTGCCAGCAGCTGGCTCCGGGACAGCACTGAAGCTTTCTTT
abundance: few
v_gene: TRBV7-2
d_gene: TRBD1
j_gene: TRBJ1-1

CDR3aa: CASSPRQGQDTQYF
CDR3nt: TGTGCCAGCTCACCAAGGCAGGGGCAAGATACGCAGTATTTT
abundance: -
v_gene: TRBV18
d_gene: -
j_gene: TRBJ2-3

CDR3aa: CASSLDGQGNQPQHF
CDR3nt: TGCGCCAGCAGCTTGGACGGACAGGGGAATCAGCCCCAGCATTTT
abundance: -
v_gene: TRBV5-1
d_gene: TRBD1
j_gene: TRBJ1-5

CDR3aa: CARQQGDNYGYTF
CDR3nt: TGTGCCCGCCAGCAGGGGGATAACTATGGCTACACCTTC
abundance: -
v_gene: TRBV30
d_gene: TRBD1
j_gene: TRBJ1-2

CDR3aa: CASSVQGVGEKLFF
CDR3nt: TGTGCCAGCAGTGTACAAGGGGTGGGTGAAAAACTGTTTTTT
abundance: -
v_gene: TRBV2
d_gene: -
j_gene: TRBJ1-4